Below are 3 T cell receptor beta chains sequenced from a single sample in a study of blood T cell repertoires in COVID-19. The assay was immunoSEQ multiplex PCR, and TCRdb's table has in-frame clones only and misses some. This sample yields 210,000 or so clones, of which 83% are seen a single time; over 1% belongs to the top ten. Sequencing was done on a sample of peripheral blood. Receptor source: a woman under 40 with COVID-19, enrolled during active disease.

This clone has just a few counts. The chain uses TRBV5-6 and TRBJ1-5; 8 nucleotides agree with TRBD1. Germline CDR1 and CDR2: SGHDT and YYEEEE. The CDR3 is made up of 16 amino acids. J gave up 0 bases and V 5 bases, and 7 bases lay outside the gene matches. CDR3 sequence reads: CASRRQGHYSNQPQHF. CDR3 coding DNA: TGTGCCAGCAGACGACAGGGGCATTATAGCAATCAGCCCCAGCATTTT.

This chain connects TRBV2 to TRBJ1-1; D is possibly TRBD1 (6 bases). V was trimmed by 8 bases and J by 0 bases, leaving 10 bases between them. There are 13 residues in the CDR3. In germline, CDR1 is SNHLY, CDR2 FYNNEI. Here the CDR3 DNA reads TGTGCCAGCCGGACAGTTTTGAACACTGAAGCTTTCTTT. It is translated as CASRTVLNTEAFF.

Here the CDR3 DNA reads TGTGCCAGCAGCTCGCCGGGACTAGCGGGATCAGATCAAGAGACCCAGTACTTC. This translates into CASSSPGLAGSDQETQYF. This sequence joins TRBV7-9 and TRBJ2-5, with 13 nucleotides matching TRBD2. After removal of 4 bases from V and 2 bases from J, the junction contained 10 bases not matched to a gene. Germline lookup yields CDR1 SEHNR and CDR2 FQNEAQ (reference sequence). This CDR3 has 18 residues.